The 31 T cell receptor beta chains below come from one sample, sequenced in a study of preoperative IRX-2 immunotherapy in early breast cancer. Documented treatment: preoperative locoregional IRX-2 cytokine immunotherapy. Some clones are missing from TCRdb's copy, which holds only in-frame ones; the method was immunoSEQ multiplex PCR. The sample has approximately 3,300 clones; about 83% are singletons. Sequenced material: tumor tissue, taken after IRX-2 immunotherapy. All receptors come from a human donor with breast cancer.

This clone has a single count. J is TRBJ1-2 and V is TRBV30, with D perhaps matching TRBD1 (6 bases). V was trimmed by 3 bases and J by 4 bases, leaving 15 bases between them. The CDR3 length is 14 residues. Germline V CDR1 and CDR2: GTSNPN, SVGIG (reference sequence). The CDR3 nucleotides read TGTGCCTGGAGAGAGACAGGACTCATCTATGGCTACACCTTC. Amino acid sequence: CAWRETGLIYGYTF. Full variable domain (missing parts from reference TRBV30 and TRBJ1-2): SQTIHQWPATLVQPVGSPLSLECTVEGTSNPNLYWYRQAAGRGLQLLFYSVGIGQISSEVPQNLSASRPQDRQFILSSKKLLLSDSGFYLCAWRETGLIYGYTFGSGTRLTVV.

The chain joins TRBV11-3 to TRBJ2-5; possibly TRBD1 for D (6 bases). This CDR3 comprises 15 residues. Trimming stripped 4 bases from V and 4 bases from J, with 16 bases between. From germline, CDR1 is SGHNT and CDR2 YENEEA. The CDR3 protein is CASSSPTAGVETQYF. The CDR3 coding sequence is TGTGCCAGCAGCTCGCCTACCGCAGGGGTAGAGACCCAGTACTTC.

This clone was observed a few times. This rearrangement joins TRBV15 to TRBJ2-3; D is uncertain. The CDR3 sequence is 15 residues long. V was shortened by 0 bases and J by 6 bases, with 13 bases between the two germline ends. Germline assignment: CDR1 LNHNV and CDR2 YYDKDF (reference sequence). The CDR3 DNA is TGTGCCACCAGCAGAGATCACGGATTTGAGGATACGCAGTATTTT. Encoded protein: CATSRDHGFEDTQYF.

The chain links TRBV5-1 to TRBJ2-7, with 9 bases matching TRBD1. Germline V gene sequence: CDR1 SGHRS, CDR2 YFSETQ. The CDR3 contains 16 residues. The V gene end was trimmed by 3 bases and the J gene end by 2 bases; junction bases not matched to a gene: 9. The CDR3 nucleotides are TGCGCCAGCAGCTCTTCCGGGACAGGGTATACCTACGAGCAGTACTTC. Its translation: CASSSSGTGYTYEQYF.

The CDR3 DNA reads as TGTGCCATTTCAGACAGGGGGAATACTGAAGCTTTCTTT. As protein: CAISDRGNTEAFF. J is TRBJ1-1 and V is TRBV19; 9 bases map to TRBD1. This CDR3 is 13 amino acids long. In germline, CDR1 is LNHDA, CDR2 SQIVND (reference sequence). Germline trimming cut 10 bases from V and 5 bases from J; bases unmatched to any gene: 8. The variable domain in full, with the rest retrieved from reference TRBV19 and TRBJ1-1, is DGGITQSPKYLFRKEGQNVTLSCEQNLNHDAMYWYRQDPGQGLRLIYYSQIVNDFQKGDIAEGYSVSREKKESFPLTVTSAQKNPTAFYLCAISDRGNTEAFFGQGTRLTVV.

V and J are TRBV6-8 and TRBJ2-1; D is unresolved. Trimming took off 2 bases at V and 8 bases at J, with 7 bases between the two ends. Germline assignment: CDR1 MNHGY and CDR2 SAAAGT. This CDR3 has 12 amino acids. The CDR3 reads CASSYGWDEQFF. Written as DNA, the CDR3 is TGTGCCAGCAGTTACGGATGGGATGAGCAGTTCTTC.

The rearrangement joins TRBV29-1 to TRBJ2-3, with D unclear. Trimming shortened V by 5 bases and J by 1 base, and 10 bases separated the two germline ends. This CDR3 contains 13 residues. Germline V CDR1 and CDR2: SQVTM, ANQGSEA. The CDR3 sequence is CSVSRGGTDTQYF. The DNA for the CDR3 is TGCAGCGTTTCCCGTGGCGGCACAGATACGCAGTATTTT.

The table lists this clone with a few counts. The chain has TRBV6-8 and TRBJ1-1; TRBD1 aligns across 9 bases. Germline lookup yields CDR1 MNHGY and CDR2 SAAAGT. CDR3 length: 14 amino acids. V lost 2 bases and J lost 5; bases outside the gene matches: 3. The CDR3 bases are TGTGCCAGCAGTTACCTACAGGGGGCGACTGAAGCTTTCTTT. Its translation: CASSYLQGATEAFF.

This clone turned up a few times. The CDR3 sequence: CASSIRTDYGYTF. The CDR3 nucleotides are TGTGCCAGCAGTATCCGGACGGATTATGGCTACACCTTC. The chain carries TRBV6-8 and TRBJ1-2, with unresolved D. Germline V gene lookup returns CDR1 MNHGY and CDR2 SAAAGT. The CDR3 sequence is 13 residues long. V lost 5 bases and J 5 bases, leaving 12 bases between the germline ends.

This clone was recorded a few times. The rearrangement joins TRBV11-3 to TRBJ2-5; tentative D call: TRBD2 (6 bases). Looked up from germline, CDR1 is SGHNT and CDR2 is YENEEA. The CDR3 has 14 amino acids. V dropped 1 base and J dropped 6 bases, with 12 bases sitting between them. As DNA, the CDR3 is TGTGCCAGCAGCTTAGTGCGGGGTTCGCAGACCCAGTACTTC. Translating it yields CASSLVRGSQTQYF.

The chain joins TRBV28 to TRBJ2-7; TRBD1 might be the D (5 bases). Germline V gene sequence: CDR1 MDHEN, CDR2 SYDVKM. The CDR3 runs 15 residues. With 5 bases removed from V and 1 base from J, the gap between germline ends came to 15 bases. CDR3 in DNA: TGTGCCAGCAGTCCCCTCTTAGGGGCGTCCTACGAGCAGTACTTC. Amino acid sequence: CASSPLLGASYEQYF.

The chain couples TRBV19 to TRBJ2-1; 9 nucleotides line up with TRBD2. This CDR3 comprises 17 residues. Germline V gene lookup returns CDR1 LNHDA and CDR2 SQIVND (reference sequence). Losses at the gene ends were 6 bases for V and 4 bases for J; bases not matched to a gene: 13. CDR3 sequence reads: CASRMLGAGGGYNEQFF. The DNA for the CDR3 is TGTGCCAGTAGGATGTTGGGAGCGGGAGGAGGATACAATGAGCAGTTCTTC. Drawing the rest from reference TRBV19 and TRBJ2-1, the complete variable domain is DGGITQSPKYLFRKEGQNVTLSCEQNLNHDAMYWYRQDPGQGLRLIYYSQIVNDFQKGDIAEGYSVSREKKESFPLTVTSAQKNPTAFYLCASRMLGAGGGYNEQFFGPGTRLTVL.

This clone is large. CDR3 in DNA: TGTGCCAGTACCAGGGACCGCCATAGGGATGAGCAGTTCTTC. Translation: CASTRDRHRDEQFF. The chain links TRBV19 to TRBJ2-1, with D perhaps given as TRBD1 or TRBD2 (5 bases each). V gave up 7 bases and J gave up 8 bases, with 18 bases separating them. From germline, CDR1 is LNHDA and CDR2 SQIVND (reference sequence). This CDR3 spans 14 amino acids.

This clone was seen just once. This chain uses TRBV19 with TRBJ2-1; D not resolved. There are 14 residues in the CDR3. Trimming cost V 2 bases and J 8 bases, with 13 bases left between them. Germline CDR1 and CDR2: LNHDA and SQIVND (reference sequence). CDR3 residues: CASSIQGPHDEQFF. CDR3 bases: TGTGCCAGTAGTATACAAGGGCCCCACGATGAGCAGTTCTTC.

The rearrangement links TRBV18 to TRBJ2-4; D not certain. The CDR3 has 16 amino acids. V was cut by 1 base and J by 0 bases, with 10 bases left in between. In germline, CDR1 is KGHSH, CDR2 LQKENI. The CDR3 nucleotides are TGTGCCAGCTCACCACGGCAGGAGCTAGCCAAAAACATTCAGTACTTC. Its protein is CASSPRQELAKNIQYF.

The gene calls are TRBV29-1 and TRBJ1-2, with D uncertain. This CDR3 is 12 amino acids long. The V and J ends lost 4 bases and 2 bases respectively, with 8 bases between them. The germline V gene encodes CDR1 SQVTM and CDR2 ANQGSEA. The CDR3 reads CSVVSANYGYTF. DNA of the CDR3: TGCAGCGTTGTTTCAGCAAACTATGGCTACACCTTC.

Here the CDR3 reads CASSFQVANTGELFF. The CDR3 DNA sequence: TGCGCCAGCAGCTTTCAGGTGGCGAACACCGGGGAGCTGTTTTTT. The chain links TRBV5-1 to TRBJ2-2, with unresolved D. This CDR3 is built from 15 residues. CDR1 and CDR2 from the germline V gene are SGHRS and YFSETQ. The ends were cut back, 2 bases at V and 0 bases at J, with 8 bases in the middle.

This chain links TRBV6-8 with TRBJ2-1; 10 bases are shared with TRBD2. Germline CDR1 is MNHGY and CDR2 is SAAAGT. Trimming removed 6 bases from V and 5 bases from J; junction bases left unmatched: 10. The CDR3 totals 16 residues. CDR3 region: CASSPQRGGGDNEQFF. In nucleotides, the CDR3 is TGTGCCAGCAGCCCCCAGCGGGGGGGAGGGGACAATGAGCAGTTCTTC.

V usage is TRBV1 and J usage is TRBJ1-4. TRBV1 is a documented pseudogene. This CDR3 has 15 amino acids. For the CDR3, the DNA is TGCGCCAGCAGCATCCGTACCCAACTAATCGAAAAACTGTTTTTT. It codes for CASSIRTQLIEKLFF.

This clone appeared a few times. V gene TRBV11-3 combines with J gene TRBJ1-2; possible D gene TRBD1, 6 bases. V was cut by 1 base and J by 4 bases, with 13 bases left in between. This CDR3 is built from 15 residues. Germline-derived CDR1 and CDR2 are SGHNT and YENEEA. The chain's CDR3 is CASSLVGGLIYGYTF. CDR3 DNA sequence: TGTGCCAGCAGCTTAGTTGGGGGGCTAATCTATGGCTACACCTTC.

The rearrangement links TRBV11-3 to TRBJ1-5, with D hard to call. The germline V and J ends were trimmed by 3 bases and 0 bases, with 9 bases remaining between them. CDR1 is SGHNT and CDR2 is YENEEA in the germline V gene. The CDR3 runs 15 residues. Here the CDR3 reads CASSLVKGSNQPQHF. The CDR3 DNA reads TGTGCCAGCAGCTTGGTAAAAGGTAGCAATCAGCCCCAGCATTTT.

V is TRBV11-3 and J is TRBJ2-1; 8 bases line up with TRBD2. Losses at the gene ends were 6 bases for V and 7 bases for J; bases not matched to a gene: 14. The CDR3 has 16 amino acids. CDR1 is SGHNT, CDR2 YENEEA, per germline. The CDR3 DNA reads as TGTGCCAGCAGACTTCGACTAGCGCGAGGCGTGAATGAGCAGTTCTTC. Translation gives CASRLRLARGVNEQFF.

V and J are TRBV14 and TRBJ2-7, with no clear D. Per germline, CDR1 SGHDN and CDR2 FVKESK. The CDR3 is made up of 15 amino acids. V gave up 1 base and J gave up 3 bases, with 13 bases separating them. The CDR3: CASSQAPGGYYEQYF. The CDR3 DNA reads TGTGCCAGCAGCCAAGCCCCGGGCGGATACTACGAGCAGTACTTC.

In this sample, this clone turned up once. This chain links TRBV19 with TRBJ2-5; 8 bases are shared with TRBD1. The CDR3 is 15 amino acids. The junction had 11 bases not matched to a gene; V was cut back by 6 bases and J by 5 bases. Germline CDR1 reads LNHDA; CDR2 reads SQIVND (reference sequence). This CDR3 reads CASSPIGQGSETQYF. In DNA form, the CDR3 reads TGTGCCAGTAGCCCCATAGGACAGGGAAGTGAGACCCAGTACTTC.

V gene TRBV5-1 combines with J gene TRBJ2-5; TRBD1 agrees at 7 bases. CDR3 length: 15 amino acids. In germline, CDR1 is SGHRS, CDR2 YFSETQ. The V gene end was trimmed by 3 bases and the J gene end by 5 bases; junction bases not matched to a gene: 10. Here the CDR3 reads CASSSARQGVETQYF. The CDR3 DNA follows: TGCGCCAGCAGCTCAGCCCGACAGGGAGTCGAGACCCAGTACTTC.

A single count supports this clone. The gene calls are TRBV11-3 and TRBJ1-2, with 8 nucleotides matching TRBD1. Germline values: CDR1 SGHNT, CDR2 YENEEA. The trim removed 3 bases at V and 4 bases at J, leaving 16 bases unmatched. The CDR3 is 18 residues long. CDR3 sequence reads: CASSLGTRQGMGSYGYTF. The CDR3 DNA reads TGTGCCAGCAGCTTGGGGACCCGACAGGGGATGGGGAGCTATGGCTACACCTTC.

The CDR3 bases are TGTGCCAGCAGTACAATCGACAGGCCCGGGGCTGAAGCTTTCTTT. Translation gives CASSTIDRPGAEAFF. The chain combines TRBV28 with TRBJ1-1; possibly TRBD1 for D (6 bases). This CDR3 contains 15 residues. Germline CDR1 and CDR2: MDHEN and SYDVKM. V was trimmed by 5 bases and J by 6 bases, leaving 19 bases between them.

This sequence joins TRBV11-3 and TRBJ2-1; maybe TRBD1 (6 bases). Looked up from germline, CDR1 is SGHNT and CDR2 is YENEEA. The CDR3 sequence is 15 residues long. Deletions cut 5 bases from V and 2 bases from J, with 13 bases between. CDR3 residues: CASSGGFRAYNEQFF. CDR3 nucleotides: TGTGCCAGCAGCGGGGGCTTTCGAGCCTACAATGAGCAGTTCTTC.

The chain combines TRBV11-3 with TRBJ2-4, with 7 bases lining up with TRBD1. Germline loops: CDR1 SGHNT, CDR2 YENEEA. The V and J ends lost 5 bases and 5 bases, in that order; junction bases with no gene match: 6. The CDR3 spans 14 residues. Here the CDR3 reads CASSLGQEENIQYF. The CDR3 DNA is TGTGCCAGCAGCCTCGGACAGGAAGAAAACATTCAGTACTTC.

The genes are TRBV6-8 and TRBJ1-3; weak D call: TRBD1 (6 bases). V lost 7 bases and J 2 bases, leaving 12 bases between the germline ends. Germline V gene lookup returns CDR1 MNHGY and CDR2 SAAAGT. The CDR3 runs 14 residues. The CDR3 DNA is TGTGCCAGCACGGGGGGCATTCCTGGAAACACCATATATTTT. This translates into CASTGGIPGNTIYF.

This clone occurred a few times. The chain combines TRBV11-3 with TRBJ2-3; D unresolved. CDR1 and CDR2 from the germline V gene are SGHNT and YENEEA. Trimming shortened V by 3 bases and J by 0 bases, and 10 bases separated the two germline ends. This CDR3 region has 15 residues. The CDR3: CASSFQSSSTDTQYF. DNA of the CDR3: TGTGCCAGCAGCTTTCAATCCTCTAGCACAGATACGCAGTATTTT.